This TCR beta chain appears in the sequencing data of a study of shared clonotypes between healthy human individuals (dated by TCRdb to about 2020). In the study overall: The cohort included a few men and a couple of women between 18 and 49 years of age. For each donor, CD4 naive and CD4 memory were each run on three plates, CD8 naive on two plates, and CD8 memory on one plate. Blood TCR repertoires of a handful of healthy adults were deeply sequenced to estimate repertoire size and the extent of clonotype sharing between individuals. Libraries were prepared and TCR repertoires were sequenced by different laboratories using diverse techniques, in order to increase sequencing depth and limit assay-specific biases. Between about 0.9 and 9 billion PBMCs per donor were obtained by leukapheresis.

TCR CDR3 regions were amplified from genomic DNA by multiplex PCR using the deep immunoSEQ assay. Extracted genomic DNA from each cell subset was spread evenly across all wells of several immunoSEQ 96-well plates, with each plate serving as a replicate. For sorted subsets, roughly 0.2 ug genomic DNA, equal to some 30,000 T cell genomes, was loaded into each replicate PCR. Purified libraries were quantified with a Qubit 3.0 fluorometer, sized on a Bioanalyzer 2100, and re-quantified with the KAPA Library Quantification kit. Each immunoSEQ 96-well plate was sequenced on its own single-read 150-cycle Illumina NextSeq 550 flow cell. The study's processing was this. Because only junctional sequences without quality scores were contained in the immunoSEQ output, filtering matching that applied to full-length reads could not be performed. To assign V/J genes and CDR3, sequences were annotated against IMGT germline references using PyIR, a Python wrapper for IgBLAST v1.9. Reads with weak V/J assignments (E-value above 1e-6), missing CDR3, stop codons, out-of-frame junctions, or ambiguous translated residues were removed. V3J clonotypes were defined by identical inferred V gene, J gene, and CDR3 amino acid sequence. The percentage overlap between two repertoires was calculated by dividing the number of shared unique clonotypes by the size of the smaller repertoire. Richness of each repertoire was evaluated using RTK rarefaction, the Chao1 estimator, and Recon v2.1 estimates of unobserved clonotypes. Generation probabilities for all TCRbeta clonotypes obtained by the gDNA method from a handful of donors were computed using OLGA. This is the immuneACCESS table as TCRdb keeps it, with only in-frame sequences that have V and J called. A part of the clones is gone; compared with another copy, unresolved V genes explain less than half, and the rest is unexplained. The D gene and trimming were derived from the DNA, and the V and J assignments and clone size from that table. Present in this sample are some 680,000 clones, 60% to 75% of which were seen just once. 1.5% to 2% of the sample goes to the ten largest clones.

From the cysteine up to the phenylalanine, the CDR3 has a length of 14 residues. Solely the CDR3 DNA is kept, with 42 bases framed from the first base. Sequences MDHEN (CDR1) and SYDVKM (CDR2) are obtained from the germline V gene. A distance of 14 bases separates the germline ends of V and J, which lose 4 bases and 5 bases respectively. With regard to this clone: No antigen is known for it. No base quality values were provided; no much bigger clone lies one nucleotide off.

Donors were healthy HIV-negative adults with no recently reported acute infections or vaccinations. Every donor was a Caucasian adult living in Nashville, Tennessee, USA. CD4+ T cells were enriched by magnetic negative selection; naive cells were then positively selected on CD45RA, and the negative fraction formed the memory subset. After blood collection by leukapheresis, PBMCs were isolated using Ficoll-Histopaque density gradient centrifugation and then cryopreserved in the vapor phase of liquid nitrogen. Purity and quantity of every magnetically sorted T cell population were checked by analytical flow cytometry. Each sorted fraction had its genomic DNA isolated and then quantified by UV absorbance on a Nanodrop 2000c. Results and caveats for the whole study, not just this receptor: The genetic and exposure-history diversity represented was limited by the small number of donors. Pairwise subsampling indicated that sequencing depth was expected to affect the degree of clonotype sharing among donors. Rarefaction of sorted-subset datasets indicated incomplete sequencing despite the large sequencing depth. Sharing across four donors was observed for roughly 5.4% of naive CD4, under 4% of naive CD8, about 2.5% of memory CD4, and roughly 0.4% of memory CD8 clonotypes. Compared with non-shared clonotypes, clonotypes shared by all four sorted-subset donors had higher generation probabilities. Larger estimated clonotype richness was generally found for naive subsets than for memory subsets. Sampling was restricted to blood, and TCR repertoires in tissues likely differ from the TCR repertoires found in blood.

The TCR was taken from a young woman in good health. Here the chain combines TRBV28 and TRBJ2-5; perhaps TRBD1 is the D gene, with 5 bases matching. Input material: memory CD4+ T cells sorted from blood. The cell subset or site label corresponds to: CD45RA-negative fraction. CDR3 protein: CASSSSQGWETQYF. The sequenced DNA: TGTGCCAGCAGTTCATCCCAGGGATGGGAGACCCAGTACTTC.